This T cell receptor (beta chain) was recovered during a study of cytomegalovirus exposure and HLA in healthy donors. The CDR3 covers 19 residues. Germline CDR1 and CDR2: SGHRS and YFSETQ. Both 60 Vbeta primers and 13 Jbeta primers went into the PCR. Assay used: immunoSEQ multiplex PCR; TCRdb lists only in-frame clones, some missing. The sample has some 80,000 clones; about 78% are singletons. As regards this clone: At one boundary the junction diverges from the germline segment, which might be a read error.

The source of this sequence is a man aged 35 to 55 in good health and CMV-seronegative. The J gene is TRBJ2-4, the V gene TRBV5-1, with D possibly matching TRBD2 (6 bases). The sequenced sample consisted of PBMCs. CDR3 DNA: TGCGCCAGCAGCTTGGTGAGGCGGGACGTCGCTGGAACCAAAAACAGTCAGTACTTC. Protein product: CASSLVRRDVAGTKNSQYF. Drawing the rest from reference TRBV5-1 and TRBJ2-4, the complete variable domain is KAGVTQTPRYLIKTRGQQVTLSCSPISGHRSVSWYQQTPGQGLQFLFEYFSETQRNKGNFPGRFSGRQFSNSRSEMNVSTLELGDSALYLCASSLVRRDVAGTKNSQYFGAGTRLSVL.